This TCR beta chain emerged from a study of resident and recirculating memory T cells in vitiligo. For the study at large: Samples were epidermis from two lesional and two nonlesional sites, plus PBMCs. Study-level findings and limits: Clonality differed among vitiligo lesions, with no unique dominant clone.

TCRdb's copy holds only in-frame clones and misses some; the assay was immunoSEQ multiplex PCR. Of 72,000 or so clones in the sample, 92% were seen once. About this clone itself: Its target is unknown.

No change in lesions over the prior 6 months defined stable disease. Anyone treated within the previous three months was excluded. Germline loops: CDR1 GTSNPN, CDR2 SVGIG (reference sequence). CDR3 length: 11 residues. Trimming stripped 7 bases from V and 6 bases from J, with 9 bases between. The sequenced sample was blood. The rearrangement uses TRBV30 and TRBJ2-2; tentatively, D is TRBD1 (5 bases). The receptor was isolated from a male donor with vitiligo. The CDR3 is CASSGPGELFF. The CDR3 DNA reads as TGTGCCTCTTCAGGGCCCGGGGAGCTGTTTTTT.